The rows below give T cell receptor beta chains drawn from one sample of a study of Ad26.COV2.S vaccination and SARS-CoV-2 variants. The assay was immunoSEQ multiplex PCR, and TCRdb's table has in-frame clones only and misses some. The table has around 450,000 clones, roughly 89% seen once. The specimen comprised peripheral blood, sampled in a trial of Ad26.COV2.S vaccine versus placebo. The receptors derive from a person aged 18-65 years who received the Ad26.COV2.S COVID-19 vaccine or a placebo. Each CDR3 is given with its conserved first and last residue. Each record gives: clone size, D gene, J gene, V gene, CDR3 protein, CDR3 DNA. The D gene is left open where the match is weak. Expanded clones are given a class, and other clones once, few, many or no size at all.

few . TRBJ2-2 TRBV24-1 CATSDRGPRLLTGELFF TGTGCCACCAGTGATCGCGGTCCCAGGCTTCTTACCGGGGAGCTGTTTTTT
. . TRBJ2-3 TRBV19 CASSPYNSTDTQYF TGTGCCAGTAGTCCTTACAATAGCACAGATACGCAGTATTTT
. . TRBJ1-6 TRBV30 CAWEGQYNSPLHF TGTGCCTGGGAGGGGCAGTATAATTCACCCCTCCACTTT
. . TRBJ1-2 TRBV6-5 CASRDGLSGYTF TGTGCCAGCCGGGACGGCCTTTCAGGCTACACCTTC
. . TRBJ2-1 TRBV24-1 CATSETSGLYNEQFF TGTGCCACCAGTGAAACGTCGGGACTCTACAATGAGCAGTTCTTC
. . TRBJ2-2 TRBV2 CATTNTGELFF TGTGCCACCACGAACACCGGGGAGCTGTTTTTT
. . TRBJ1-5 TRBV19 CASSPRVRLSNQPQHF TGTGCCAGTAGTCCCCGGGTCAGGCTTAGCAATCAGCCCCAGCATTTT
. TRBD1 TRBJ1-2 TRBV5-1 CASSSDRGDGYTF TGCGCCAGCAGCTCTGACAGGGGCGATGGCTACACCTTC
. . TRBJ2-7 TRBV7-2 CASSLDAQTIYEQYF TGTGCCAGCAGCTTAGATGCCCAAACAATCTACGAGCAGTACTTC
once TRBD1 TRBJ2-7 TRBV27 CASSLSQGPLEQYF TGTGCCAGCAGTTTATCACAGGGGCCTCTCGAGCAGTACTTC
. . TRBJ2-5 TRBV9 CASSVGGRDRHRETQYF TGTGCCAGCAGCGTGGGGGGGCGTGACAGGCATCGTGAGACCCAGTACTTC
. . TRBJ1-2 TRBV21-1 CASSSRDRDYGYTF TGTGCCAGCAGCAGCCGGGACAGGGACTATGGCTACACCTTC
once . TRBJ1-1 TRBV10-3 CAISESAGVNTEAFF TGTGCCATCAGTGAGTCGGCAGGGGTGAACACTGAAGCTTTCTTT
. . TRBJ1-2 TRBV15 CATSRASRRDGYTF TGTGCCACCAGCAGAGCCTCTCGTCGGGATGGCTACACCTTC
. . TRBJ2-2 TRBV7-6 CASGHRNTGELFF TGTGCCAGCGGGCACCGAAACACCGGGGAGCTGTTTTTT
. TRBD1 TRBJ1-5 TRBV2 CASNGQGNQPQHF TGTGCCAGCAATGGACAGGGTAATCAGCCCCAGCATTTT
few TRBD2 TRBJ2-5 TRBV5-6 CASSLERGRKETQYF TGTGCCAGCAGCTTGGAGCGGGGGCGCAAAGAGACCCAGTACTTC
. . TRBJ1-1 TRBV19 CASSSRALMNTEAFF TGTGCCAGTAGTAGTCGAGCTCTCATGAACACTGAAGCTTTCTTT
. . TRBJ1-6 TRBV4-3 CASSQTRGVSPLHF TGCGCCAGCAGCCAGACCCGGGGAGTTTCACCCCTCCACTTT
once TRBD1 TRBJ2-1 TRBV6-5 CASSSGQGSYNEQFF TGTGCCAGCAGCTCGGGACAGGGGTCCTACAATGAGCAGTTCTTC
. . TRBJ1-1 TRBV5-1 CASSPGPNTEAFF TGCGCCAGCAGCCCCGGACCGAACACTGAAGCTTTCTTT
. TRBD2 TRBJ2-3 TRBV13 CASRTSGSFTDTQYF TGTGCCAGCAGAACTAGCGGGAGTTTTACAGATACGCAGTATTTT
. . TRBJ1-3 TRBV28 CASSLVGNGNTIYF TGTGCCAGCAGTTTAGTGGGGAATGGAAACACCATATATTTT
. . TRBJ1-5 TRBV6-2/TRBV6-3 CASSYTGLGWDQPQHF TGTGCCAGCAGTTATACCGGACTTGGGTGGGATCAGCCCCAGCATTTT
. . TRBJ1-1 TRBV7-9 CASSRGYGGRAFF TGTGCCAGCAGTCGGGGCTACGGTGGGCGCGCTTTCTTT
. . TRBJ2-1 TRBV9 CASSSEGRRGPWSYNEQFF TGTGCCAGCAGCTCCGAGGGAAGGCGGGGCCCCTGGTCCTACAATGAGCAGTTCTTC
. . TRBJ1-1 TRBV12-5 CASGLDFLRGRIFGNTEAFF TGTGCTAGTGGTTTGGACTTCCTTCGGGGCAGGATTTTTGGGAACACTGAAGCTTTCTTT
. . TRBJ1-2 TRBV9 CASSPIPGANYGYTF TGTGCCAGCAGCCCAATACCCGGGGCTAACTATGGCTACACCTTC
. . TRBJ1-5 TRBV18 CASSPRRASNQPQHF TGTGCCAGCTCACCGAGGAGGGCTAGCAATCAGCCCCAGCATTTT